The 14 T cell receptor beta chains presented below share a single source sample, sequenced in a study of CD8+CD57+ T cells in acquired aplastic anemia. The authors sequenced patients whose flow cytometry had shown CD8+CD57+ cell expansion. CDR3 and TCR beta VDJ profiling relied on a genomic DNA template. Via MiXCR, TCRdb re-called the reads, giving one row per CDR3 protein. The sample carries some 200,000 distinct CDR3 sequences, around 45% recorded once. Source material: sorted CD4+, CD8+, or CD8+CD57+ T cells (not recorded which) from PBMCs. Every receptor here comes from a human donor with aplastic anemia.

The V and J genes are TRBV24-1 and TRBJ2-7; D might be TRBD1 (6 bases). CDR3 size: 14 residues. Germline V lookup: CDR1 KGHDR, CDR2 SFDVKD. Trimming removed 6 bases at V and 7 bases at J, with 18 bases between. CDR3 DNA sequence: TGTGCCACCAGTACTTCTTTAAGGGGGAGTGAGCAGTACTTC. This sequence encodes CATSTSLRGSEQYF.

This clonotype came up many times. The J gene is TRBJ1-1, the V gene TRBV20-1, with D uncertain. This CDR3 is built from 14 residues. Trimming pared 5 bases from V and 4 bases from J, leaving 17 bases between. Germline CDR1 and CDR2: DFQATT and SNEGSKA (reference sequence). The CDR3, as DNA: TGCAGTGCTTCGCGGGCAGGTGGGGTCACTGAAGCTTTCTTT. This gives the protein CSASRAGGVTEAFF.

This clonotype was observed a few times. This chain uses TRBV20-1 with TRBJ2-7, with D maybe TRBD1 (7 bases). There are 14 residues in the CDR3. Germline-derived CDR1 and CDR2 are DFQATT and SNEGSKA (reference sequence). Trimming cost V 6 bases and J 0 bases, with 15 bases left between them. CDR3 amino acids: CSAGGQVLSYEQYF. Here the CDR3 DNA reads TGCAGTGCGGGAGGACAGGTGCTCTCCTACGAGCAGTACTTC.

The chain uses TRBV11-2 and TRBJ1-1; D not certain. The CDR3 spans 16 residues. V dropped 6 bases and J dropped 4 bases, with 21 bases sitting between them. Germline assignment: CDR1 SGHAT and CDR2 FQNNGV. For the CDR3, the DNA is TGTGCCAGCAGTCTCTATTCTGCCCCCGTGGGCACTGAAGCTTTCTTT. It yields the protein CASSLYSAPVGTEAFF.

The chain couples TRBV2 to TRBJ2-7, with 9 nucleotides matching TRBD1. The trim removed 7 bases at V and 4 bases at J, leaving 5 bases unmatched. Germline values: CDR1 SNHLY, CDR2 FYNNEI. CDR3 length: 13 amino acids. Here the CDR3 reads CASTHRGQYEQYF. CDR3 coding DNA: TGTGCCAGCACCCACAGGGGGCAGTACGAGCAGTACTTC.

The chain combines TRBV7-2 with TRBJ2-7, with D possibly matching TRBD1 (5 bases). V gave up 2 bases and J gave up 0 bases, with 11 bases separating them. Germline V gives CDR1 SGHTA, CDR2 FQGNSA. The CDR3 has 15 amino acids. DNA for the CDR3: TGTGCCAGCAGCTTACATTACGACAGCTCCTACGAGCAGTACTTC. Protein sequence: CASSLHYDSSYEQYF.

Note on this clonotype: With a much larger clone just one base away, this may be a read error. The chain links TRBV11-1 to TRBJ1-2; 7 bases map to TRBD1. This CDR3 spans 15 amino acids. CDR1 is SGHAT and CDR2 is FQDESV in the germline V gene (reference sequence). The CDR3 DNA sequence: TGTGCCAGCAGCCCGGTGGACAGGACAAACTATAGCTACACCTTC. This translates into CASSPVDRTNYSYTF.

In its sample, this clonotype was seen a few times. The chain is built from TRBV29-1 and TRBJ2-3; 10 bases match TRBD1. The CDR3 consists of 15 residues. The germline V gene encodes CDR1 SQVTM and CDR2 ANQGSEA. After removal of 6 bases from V and 1 base from J, the junction contained 7 bases not matched to a gene. The CDR3 loop is CSVTRQGAGTDTQYF. For the CDR3, the DNA is TGCAGCGTGACTAGACAGGGGGCAGGCACAGATACGCAGTATTTT.

There are many counts of this clonotype. This chain links TRBV7-8 with TRBJ2-2; the D gene could be TRBD1 or TRBD2 (5 bases each). The CDR3 covers 16 residues. The ends were cut back, 4 bases at V and 9 bases at J, with 21 bases in the middle. Germline V lookup: CDR1 SGHVS, CDR2 FQNEAQ. CDR3 loop: CASSSGPALLGRELFF. CDR3 DNA: TGTGCCAGCAGCTCGGGGCCAGCCCTCCTGGGTAGGGAGCTGTTTTTT.

This clonotype appeared many times. The J gene is TRBJ2-7, the V gene TRBV5-6; 8 bases agree with TRBD1. Germline V gene lookup returns CDR1 SGHDT and CDR2 YYEEEE. This CDR3 contains 15 residues. The trim removed 0 bases at V and 5 bases at J, leaving 7 bases unmatched. As DNA, the CDR3 is TGTGCCAGCAGCTTGGTCGTGGACAGGGAGGACGAGCAGTACTTC. Its translation: CASSLVVDREDEQYF.

V usage is TRBV2 and J usage is TRBJ1-4, with unresolved D. Germline V gives CDR1 SNHLY, CDR2 FYNNEI. The ends were cut back, 7 bases at V and 5 bases at J, with 17 bases in the middle. The CDR3 runs to 15 residues. The CDR3 protein is CASIHGRRRNEKLFF. DNA of the CDR3: TGTGCCAGCATTCATGGGCGGCGGAGAAATGAAAAACTGTTTTTT.

The chain employs TRBV15 and TRBJ1-1; D perhaps matches TRBD1 (5 bases). Germline CDR1 reads LNHNV; CDR2 reads YYDKDF (reference sequence). Between the trimmed V and J ends, which lost 0 bases and 1 base, there was a span of 9 bases. There are 15 residues in the CDR3. The DNA of the CDR3 is TGTGCCACCAGCAGAGACAGGGCACCGAACACTGAAGCTTTCTTT. It translates to CATSRDRAPNTEAFF.

In its sample, this clonotype was seen many times. The J gene is TRBJ2-7, the V gene TRBV5-8, with TRBD1 matching over 9 bases. The germline CDR1 and CDR2 sequences are SGHTS and YDEGEE. The V segment lost 4 bases and the J segment 5 bases; nucleotides outside the gene matches: 10. This CDR3 is 15 amino acids long. The CDR3 spells CASSPRWDRDNEQYF. Written as DNA, the CDR3 is TGTGCCAGCAGCCCCCGCTGGGACAGGGACAACGAGCAGTACTTC.

This chain connects TRBV10-3 to TRBJ1-6; tentatively, D is TRBD1 (5 bases). The V end lost 5 bases, the J end lost 9 bases, and 14 bases lay between the germline ends. The CDR3 consists of 14 residues. The germline V gene encodes CDR1 ENHRY and CDR2 SYGVKD. The CDR3 DNA sequence: TGTGCCATCAGTACTTACGGGGCGGGTTCACCCCTCCACTTT. Its translation is CAISTYGAGSPLHF.